Listed below are T cell receptor beta chains from one sample, sequenced in a study of blood T cell repertoires in COVID-19. This table comes from immunoSEQ multiplex PCR, and its TCRdb copy is limited to in-frame clones, with some not included. The repertoire holds approximately 170,000 clones, with under 90% as singletons. Sequencing was performed on peripheral blood. The receptors originated from a woman aged 70-85 years with COVID-19, enrolled during active disease. Both conserved end residues are part of each CDR3. The D gene is left open where the match is weak. Clone size, where shown, is once, few, many, or a class for clones that have expanded.

j_call	d_call	v_call	clone_size	cdr3_aa	cdr3_nt
TRBJ1-5	TRBD1	TRBV6-1	.	CASSEVWDSGIPQHF	TGTGCCAGCAGTGAAGTCTGGGACAGTGGCATTCCCCAGCATTTT
TRBJ2-7	.	TRBV29-1	.	CSVEVGDYEQYF	TGCAGCGTTGAAGTCGGAGACTACGAGCAGTACTTC
TRBJ2-3	TRBD2	TRBV27	few	CASSSRGDGDTQYF	TGTGCCAGCAGTTCACGGGGGGATGGCGATACGCAGTATTTT
TRBJ2-2	TRBD1	TRBV5-6	.	CASSPDRANTGELFF	TGTGCCAGCAGTCCGGACAGGGCGAACACCGGGGAGCTGTTTTTT
TRBJ1-5	.	TRBV3-1/TRBV3-2	.	CASSQSGNQPQHF	TGTGCCAGCAGCCAATCAGGTAATCAGCCCCAGCATTTT
TRBJ1-6	TRBD1	TRBV2	.	CASSEEGQGYNSPLHF	TGTGCCAGCAGTGAAGAAGGACAGGGGTATAATTCACCCCTCCACTTT
TRBJ2-3	.	TRBV5-6	.	CASSSRGGRTDTQYF	TGTGCCAGCAGCTCCCGTGGGGGCCGAACAGATACGCAGTATTTT
TRBJ2-3	TRBD2	TRBV4-2	.	CASVDIAGSTDTQYF	TGTGCCAGCGTAGATATAGCGGGGAGCACAGATACGCAGTATTTT
TRBJ2-5	TRBD1	TRBV18	.	CASSSGQAYQETQYF	TGTGCCAGCTCCTCGGGACAGGCGTACCAAGAGACCCAGTACTTC
TRBJ1-2	.	TRBV20-1	.	CSASAGMWGYTF	TGCAGTGCTAGTGCAGGGATGTGGGGCTACACCTTC
TRBJ2-7	TRBD2	TRBV20-1	.	CSASGLAGIAYEQYF	TGCAGTGCTAGTGGCTTAGCGGGTATTGCCTACGAGCAGTACTTC
TRBJ2-3	TRBD1	TRBV30	.	CAWSRQGPNTDTQYF	TGTGCCTGGAGTCGACAGGGGCCTAACACAGATACGCAGTATTTT
TRBJ2-2	.	TRBV18	.	CASSQQRELFF	TGTGCCAGCTCACAACAGAGGGAGCTGTTTTTT
TRBJ1-4	TRBD1	TRBV10-3	.	CAISGGQGEKLFF	TGTGCCATCAGTGGGGGACAGGGGGAAAAACTGTTTTTT
TRBJ1-1	.	TRBV27	.	CASSFRGITEAFF	TGTGCCAGCAGTTTCAGGGGAATCACTGAAGCTTTCTTT
TRBJ2-1	TRBD1	TRBV3-1/TRBV3-2	.	CASSQIRTGYGKFF	TGTGCCAGCAGCCAAATCCGGACAGGGTACGGGAAGTTCTTC
TRBJ1-1	.	TRBV5-8	.	CASSFVRTWGTEAFF	TGTGCCAGCAGCTTTGTTAGGACTTGGGGCACTGAAGCTTTCTTT
TRBJ1-6	TRBD1	TRBV27	few	CASSDRGKNNSPLHF	TGTGCCAGCTCTGACAGGGGGAAAAATAATTCACCCCTCCACTTT
TRBJ1-4	.	TRBV6-5	few	CASSSNAGANEKLFF	TGTGCCAGCAGTTCCAACGCGGGGGCTAATGAAAAACTGTTTTTT
TRBJ2-7	TRBD1	TRBV5-4	.	CASSSGQVPSYEQYF	TGTGCCAGCAGCAGCGGACAGGTCCCTTCCTACGAGCAGTACTTC
TRBJ2-4	.	TRBV7-8	.	CASSPSQGGRSYLAKNIQYF	TGTGCCAGCAGCCCCTCGCAGGGCGGCCGAAGCTATTTAGCCAAAAACATTCAGTACTTC
TRBJ1-1	.	TRBV9	.	CASSLEATTEAFF	TGTGCCAGCAGCTTGGAGGCGACCACTGAAGCTTTCTTT
TRBJ1-3	.	TRBV5-1	few	CASSIAPGNTIYF	TGCGCCAGCAGCATAGCTCCTGGAAACACCATATATTTT
TRBJ2-1	TRBD2	TRBV10-2	.	CASSSGRFNEQFF	TGCGCCAGCTCAAGCGGGAGATTCAATGAGCAGTTCTTC
TRBJ2-3	.	TRBV28	.	CASSPVLTDTQYF	TGTGCCAGCAGTCCAGTCCTGACAGATACGCAGTATTTT
TRBJ2-7	.	TRBV28	.	CASSPLTRAVQGSF	TGTGCCAGCAGCCCGCTTACTCGGGCCGTTCAGGGGAGCTTC
TRBJ1-6	TRBD1	TRBV19	.	CASSIQGQVNSPLHF	TGTGCCAGTAGTATACAGGGACAGGTGAATTCACCCCTCCACTTT
TRBJ1-3	TRBD1	TRBV28	.	CASSRQGEAGGNTIYF	TGTGCCAGCAGCCGGCAGGGGGAAGCGGGTGGAAACACCATATATTTT
TRBJ2-1	TRBD2	TRBV3-1/TRBV3-2	.	CASSPYTGTSGNEQFF	TGTGCCAGCAGTCCCTATACTGGGACTAGCGGGAATGAGCAGTTCTTC
TRBJ1-1	.	TRBV7-3	.	CASSLAPGGVSREAFF	TGTGCCAGCAGCTTAGCCCCCGGGGGGGTGTCGCGCGAAGCTTTCTTT
TRBJ1-2	.	TRBV28	.	CASSPGQVPYGYTF	TGTGCCAGCAGCCCAGGGCAGGTGCCCTATGGCTACACCTTC
TRBJ1-4	TRBD1	TRBV28	.	CASSFTGATNEKLFF	TGTGCCAGCAGTTTTACAGGGGCAACTAATGAAAAACTGTTTTTT
TRBJ1-5	.	TRBV3-1/TRBV3-2	.	CASSQDRNQPQHF	TGTGCCAGCAGCCAAGACCGGAATCAGCCCCAGCATTTT
TRBJ2-3	.	TRBV4-1	.	CASSQTEGSDTQYF	TGCGCCAGCAGCCAAACGGAGGGGTCAGATACGCAGTATTTT
TRBJ1-6	.	TRBV19	few	CASSGQASSNFSPLHF	TGTGCCAGTAGTGGGCAGGCATCGTCCAATTTTTCACCCCTCCACTTT
TRBJ2-3	TRBD1	TRBV19	.	CASSPGTAGPDTQYF	TGTGCCAGTAGTCCCGGGACAGCAGGTCCAGATACGCAGTATTTT
TRBJ1-6	.	TRBV30	.	CAWRTPSAGSPLHF	TGTGCCTGGAGAACGCCCTCGGCGGGGTCACCCCTCCACTTT
TRBJ1-3	.	TRBV2	.	CASNIPAHSGNTIYF	TGTGCCAGCAACATACCCGCACACTCTGGAAACACCATATATTTT
TRBJ1-1	.	TRBV18	.	CASSARTDPNTEAFF	TGTGCCAGCTCAGCGAGGACAGATCCGAACACTGAAGCTTTCTTT
TRBJ1-1	TRBD1	TRBV6-6	.	CASSPPGGIGGDTEAFF	TGTGCCAGCAGTCCCCCAGGGGGCATCGGAGGGGACACTGAAGCTTTCTTT
TRBJ2-5	TRBD2	TRBV6-5	.	CASSPMGLAEETQYF	TGTGCCAGCAGTCCCATGGGACTAGCGGAAGAGACCCAGTACTTC
TRBJ1-4	TRBD1	TRBV5-1	once	CASSSRTGQNEKLFF	TGCGCCAGCAGCTCCCGGACAGGTCAAAATGAAAAACTGTTTTTT
TRBJ2-2	TRBD1	TRBV4-1	.	CASRAGTGGRNTGELFF	TGCGCCAGCAGGGCCGGGACAGGGGGACGAAACACCGGGGAGCTGTTTTTT